This T cell receptor beta chain is drawn from a study of blood T cell repertoires in COVID-19. Clones were read by immunoSEQ multiplex PCR, and TCRdb kept only the in-frame ones, dropping some. The repertoire holds fewer than 400,000 clones, with about nine tenths as singletons. The CDR3 consists of 15 residues. Germline V gives CDR1 SGHAT, CDR2 FQNNGV. V lost 0 bases and J 2 bases, leaving 10 bases between the germline ends. The clonotype was recovered from a woman aged 30 to 39 with COVID-19, enrolled during active disease. The specimen was peripheral blood. The gene calls are TRBV11-2 and TRBJ1-1; D call uncertain. The CDR3 is CASSLDLGSNTEAFF. CDR3 DNA sequence: TGTGCCAGCAGCTTAGATCTCGGTAGCAACACTGAAGCTTTCTTT.